Below are 22 T cell receptor beta chains sequenced from a single sample in a study of blood T cell repertoires in COVID-19. The table came from immunoSEQ multiplex PCR; TCRdb's copy has only in-frame clones and leaves some out. The sample includes around 21,000 clones, 84% of them seen just once. The sequencing sample was made of peripheral blood. The receptors stem from a man in his forties with acute or convalescent COVID-19.

CDR3 in DNA: TGTGCCAGCAGCCAAGGGACTCTGAGCTACGAGCAGTACTTC. Translating gives CASSQGTLSYEQYF. The chain uses TRBV2 and TRBJ2-7; a weak D match, TRBD2 (6 bases). Germline CDR1 reads SNHLY; CDR2 reads FYNNEI. This CDR3 has 14 residues. V was shortened by 6 bases and J by 3 bases, with 15 bases between the two germline ends.

J is TRBJ2-7 and V is TRBV29-1; D gene ambiguous. V dropped 1 base and J dropped 7 bases, with 23 bases sitting between them. CDR3 size: 16 residues. Germline V lookup: CDR1 SQVTM, CDR2 ANQGSEA. The CDR3 is CSVEGRSSTNSKEQYF. In nucleotides, the CDR3 is TGCAGCGTTGAAGGCAGGTCGTCTACAAATTCTAAGGAGCAGTACTTC.

This sequence joins TRBV7-2 and TRBJ2-3; TRBD2 matches 8 bases. The CDR3 contains 15 residues. CDR1 is SGHTA and CDR2 is FQGNSA in the germline V gene. V dropped 1 base and J dropped 6; count of bases not matched to a gene: 6. CDR3 DNA: TGTGCCAGCAGCTTAGTAGTCGGGGGGGCCGATACGCAGTATTTT. Translation gives CASSLVVGGADTQYF.

This chain links TRBV20-1 with TRBJ1-1; a possible D gene is TRBD1 (5 bases). Deletions cut 2 bases from V and 10 bases from J, with 8 bases between. CDR1 is DFQATT, CDR2 SNEGSKA, per germline (reference sequence). There are 10 residues in the CDR3. CDR3 protein: CSARQGSAFF. In nucleotides, the CDR3 is TGCAGTGCTAGACAGGGTTCAGCTTTCTTT.

The genes are TRBV5-6 and TRBJ2-3; tentative D call: TRBD2 (7 bases). The CDR3 length is 18 residues. Germline-derived CDR1 and CDR2 are SGHDT and YYEEEE. The V and J ends lost 0 bases and 3 bases respectively, with 20 bases between them. CDR3 region: CASSLAGKGGKQTDTQYF. CDR3 in DNA: TGTGCCAGCAGCTTGGCCGGCAAGGGGGGGAAACAAACAGATACGCAGTATTTT.

The chain links TRBV27 to TRBJ1-4, with TRBD1 as a possible D gene (5 bases). CDR1 MNHEY and CDR2 SMNVEV come from the germline V gene (reference sequence). Deletions cut 8 bases from V and 0 bases from J, with 13 bases between. The CDR3 contains 15 residues. This CDR3 is CASRSWGATNEKLFF. CDR3 nucleotide sequence: TGTGCCAGCCGCTCTTGGGGGGCAACTAATGAAAAACTGTTTTTT.

This rearrangement joins TRBV11-2 to TRBJ2-3; the match to TRBD2 covers 14 bases. Germline assignment: CDR1 SGHAT and CDR2 FQNNGV. V dropped 2 bases and J dropped 7; count of bases not matched to a gene: 8. The CDR3 runs 17 residues. CDR3 nucleotide sequence: TGTGCCAGCAGCTTAAACTCCGGGACTAGCGGGAGTTATACGCAGTATTTT. Its translation is CASSLNSGTSGSYTQYF.

The V and J genes are TRBV9 and TRBJ2-1; 10 nucleotides align to TRBD2. With 1 base clipped from V and 7 bases from J, the junction kept 2 bases outside the gene matches. The length of the CDR3 is 14 residues. Germline-derived CDR1 and CDR2 are SGDLS and YYNGEE. The CDR3 loop reads CASSVTSGKNEQFF. The CDR3 region has the DNA TGTGCCAGCAGCGTAACTAGCGGGAAGAATGAGCAGTTCTTC.

The chain has TRBV7-3 and TRBJ2-1; D may be TRBD2 (5 bases). Trimming pared 5 bases from V and 4 bases from J, leaving 12 bases between. CDR3 size: 14 residues. CDR1 is SGHTA, CDR2 FQGTGA, per germline. The CDR3 bases are TGTGCCAGCAGCCCGGGATCCCCATACAATGAGCAGTTCTTC. As protein: CASSPGSPYNEQFF.

The V gene is TRBV11-2, the J gene TRBJ2-7; 8 bases agree with TRBD2. The CDR3 contains 14 residues. Germline CDR1 reads SGHAT; CDR2 reads FQNNGV. The V gene end was trimmed by 0 bases and the J gene end by 4 bases; junction bases not matched to a gene: 2. The CDR3 coding sequence is TGTGCCAGCAGCTTAGACGGGGGGGCTTACGAGCAGTACTTC. It yields the protein CASSLDGGAYEQYF.

The rearrangement uses TRBV27 and TRBJ1-2; 7 positions match TRBD1. CDR1 and CDR2 from the germline V gene are MNHEY and SMNVEV (reference sequence). J lost 3 bases, V lost 2 bases, and 3 bases had no gene match. The CDR3 is 14 amino acids. CDR3 loop: CASSLTGTDYGYTF. For the CDR3, the DNA is TGTGCCAGCAGTTTAACCGGGACAGACTATGGCTACACCTTC.

This clone was observed once. This rearrangement joins TRBV10-3 to TRBJ1-1; D remains unclear. CDR1 is ENHRY, CDR2 SYGVKD, per germline. V lost 0 bases and J 6 bases, leaving 14 bases between the germline ends. There are 15 residues in the CDR3. The DNA of the CDR3 is TGTGCCATCAGTGAGTCGCGCCTAGCTGGATCTGAAGCTTTCTTT. Its translation: CAISESRLAGSEAFF.

The rearrangement links TRBV27 to TRBJ2-1; TRBD2 is a possible D gene (7 bases). The CDR3 covers 18 residues. V shed 1 base and J shed 8 bases, with 24 bases lying between them. Per germline, CDR1 MNHEY and CDR2 SMNVEV (reference sequence). The CDR3 DNA sequence: TGTGCCAGCAGTTTATATGGGGGCGCTTCGGGCGGGGGAGATGAGCAGTTCTTC. Protein: CASSLYGGASGGGDEQFF.

The J gene is TRBJ1-2, the V gene TRBV6-5, with TRBD1 identical over 11 bases. The CDR3 runs 15 residues. Germline V gene lookup returns CDR1 MNHEY and CDR2 SVGAGI. Trimming took 4 bases from V and 5 from J; bases not matched to a gene: 6. Here the CDR3 DNA reads TGTGCCAGCAGTTCCCGGGACAGGGGGTTTTATGGCTACACCTTC. Residues: CASSSRDRGFYGYTF.

The chain recombines TRBV30 with TRBJ1-1; D may be TRBD1 (5 bases). The CDR3 has 11 amino acids. V lost 4 bases and J 3 bases, leaving 6 bases between the germline ends. CDR1 and CDR2 (germline): GTSNPN, SVGIG (reference sequence). CDR3 amino acids: CAWTGYTEAFF. CDR3 DNA sequence: TGTGCCTGGACAGGGTACACTGAAGCTTTCTTT.

The chain links TRBV6-5 to TRBJ1-2; possible D gene TRBD1, 6 bases. Germline assignment: CDR1 MNHEY and CDR2 SVGAGI. The V and J ends lost 7 bases and 4 bases respectively, with 7 bases between them. The CDR3 loop spans 11 amino acids. The CDR3 here is CASKGGYGYTF. CDR3 nucleotides: TGTGCCAGCAAAGGGGGCTATGGCTACACCTTC.

The V gene is TRBV19, the J gene TRBJ1-1; the D gene is possibly TRBD1 (6 bases). The germline gives CDR1 LNHDA, CDR2 SQIVND (reference sequence). The length of the CDR3 is 14 residues. Trimming stripped 4 bases from V and 4 bases from J, with 13 bases between. The CDR3 is CASSRTTGTTEAFF. DNA for the CDR3: TGTGCCAGTAGTAGAACTACAGGGACCACTGAAGCTTTCTTT.

This rearrangement joins TRBV7-2 to TRBJ1-4; 9 bases are a match to TRBD1. This CDR3 comprises 17 residues. Germline lookup yields CDR1 SGHTA and CDR2 FQGNSA. V lost 1 base and J lost 7; bases outside the gene matches: 10. The CDR3 nucleotides are TGTGCCAGCAGCTTAGTCCACACCGGGACAGGGTTTGAAAAACTGTTTTTT. Its translation: CASSLVHTGTGFEKLFF.

V is TRBV4-3 and J is TRBJ1-1, with 8 bases identical to TRBD1. After removal of 4 bases from V and 2 bases from J, the junction contained 9 bases not matched to a gene. CDR1 is LGHNA, CDR2 YSLEER, per germline. The CDR3 loop spans 16 amino acids. The CDR3, as DNA: TGCGCCAGCAGCCTAGGGTTTGGACAGGGAAACACTGAAGCTTTCTTT. Its translation is CASSLGFGQGNTEAFF.

The V gene is TRBV27, the J gene TRBJ2-4; TRBD1 matches at 8 bases. CDR1 MNHEY and CDR2 SMNVEV come from the germline V gene (reference sequence). Losses at the gene ends were 6 bases for V and 7 bases for J; bases not matched to a gene: 17. The CDR3 length is 17 residues. The CDR3 DNA reads as TGTGCCAGCAGAGTAGACGCCACGGACAGGGAATGGAACATTCAGTACTTC. Translation gives CASRVDATDREWNIQYF.

The chain couples TRBV7-9 to TRBJ2-5, with a tentative D call TRBD2 (6 bases). Per germline, CDR1 SEHNR and CDR2 FQNEAQ (reference sequence). The CDR3 consists of 14 residues. V was cut by 5 bases and J by 7 bases, with 17 bases left in between. Written as DNA, the CDR3 is TGTGCCAGCAGCCCGGGGAGGCCTGACGCGACCCAGTACTTC. This gives the protein CASSPGRPDATQYF.

The chain recombines TRBV19 with TRBJ2-2; D unclear. Germline loops: CDR1 LNHDA, CDR2 SQIVND (reference sequence). This CDR3 has 12 residues. Trimming stripped 5 bases from V and 1 base from J, with 2 bases between. The CDR3 reads CASSLNTGELFF. CDR3 bases: TGTGCCAGTAGTCTGAACACCGGGGAGCTGTTTTTT.